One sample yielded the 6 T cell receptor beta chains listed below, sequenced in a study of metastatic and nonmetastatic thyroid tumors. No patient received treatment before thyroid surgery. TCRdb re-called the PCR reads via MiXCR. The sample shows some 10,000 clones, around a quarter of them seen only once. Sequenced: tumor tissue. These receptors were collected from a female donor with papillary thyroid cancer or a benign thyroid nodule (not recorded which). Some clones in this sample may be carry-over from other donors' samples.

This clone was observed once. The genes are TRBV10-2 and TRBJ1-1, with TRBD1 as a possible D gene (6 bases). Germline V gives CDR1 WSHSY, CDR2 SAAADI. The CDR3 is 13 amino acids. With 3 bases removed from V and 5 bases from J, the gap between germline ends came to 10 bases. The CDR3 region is CASSDWRGTEAFF. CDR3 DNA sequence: TGCGCCAGCAGTGACTGGAGGGGGACTGAAGCTTTCTTT.

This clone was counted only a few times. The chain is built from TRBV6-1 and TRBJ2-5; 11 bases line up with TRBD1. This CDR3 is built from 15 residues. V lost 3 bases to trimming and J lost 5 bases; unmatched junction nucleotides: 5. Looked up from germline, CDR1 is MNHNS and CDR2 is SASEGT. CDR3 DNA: TGTGCCAGCAGTGATGGACAGGGGGCATGGGAGACCCAGTACTTC. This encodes CASSDGQGAWETQYF.

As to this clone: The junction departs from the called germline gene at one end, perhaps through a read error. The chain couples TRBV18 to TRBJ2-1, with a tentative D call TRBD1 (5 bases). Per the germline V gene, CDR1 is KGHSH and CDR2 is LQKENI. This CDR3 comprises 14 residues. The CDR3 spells CAGSPTGRVNEQFF. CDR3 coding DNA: TGTGCCGGCTCACCAACCGGCAGGGTCAATGAGCAGTTCTTC.

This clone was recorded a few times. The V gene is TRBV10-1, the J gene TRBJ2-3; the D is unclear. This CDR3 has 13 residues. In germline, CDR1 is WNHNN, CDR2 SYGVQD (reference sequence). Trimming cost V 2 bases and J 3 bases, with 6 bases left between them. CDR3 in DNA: TGCGCCAGCAGTGAGGTCTTGACAGATACGCAGTATTTT. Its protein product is CASSEVLTDTQYF.

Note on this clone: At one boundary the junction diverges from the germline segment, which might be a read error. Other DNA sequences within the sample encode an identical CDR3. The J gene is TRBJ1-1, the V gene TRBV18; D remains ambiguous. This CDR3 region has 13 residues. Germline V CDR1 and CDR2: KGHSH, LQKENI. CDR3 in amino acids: CASSPQMNTEAFF. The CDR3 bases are TGCGCCAGCTCACCCCAAATGAACACTGAAGCTTTCTTT.

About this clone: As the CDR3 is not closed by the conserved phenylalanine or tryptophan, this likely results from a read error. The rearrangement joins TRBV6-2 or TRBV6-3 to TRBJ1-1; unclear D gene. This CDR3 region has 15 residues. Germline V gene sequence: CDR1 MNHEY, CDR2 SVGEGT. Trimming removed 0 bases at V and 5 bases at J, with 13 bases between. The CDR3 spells CASSYSPLGRTEAFI. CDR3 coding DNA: TGTGCCAGCAGTTACTCCCCGTTAGGGAGGACTGAAGCTTTCATT.